This is a list of T cell receptor beta chains from one sample in a study of cytomegalovirus exposure and HLA in healthy donors. Profiled with immunoSEQ multiplex PCR; TCRdb holds only in-frame clones, not every one. Of 100,000 to 150,000 clones in the sample, around four fifths are singletons; the top ten hold roughly 2.1%. The sequenced sample was PBMCs. The receptors stem from a woman aged 40 to 55 in good health and CMV-seropositive. Each CDR3 is given with its conserved first and last residue. D genes are given only for firm matches. Clone size appears in some rows only: once, few, many, or a class for an expanded clone.

cdr3_nt: TGCGCCAGCAGCTCGAGCCCCAATCAGCCCCAGCATTTT
cdr3_aa: CASSSSPNQPQHF
j_call: TRBJ1-5
d_call: .
v_call: TRBV5-1
clone_size: .

cdr3_nt: TGTGCCAGCAGCGTTAGGGGGGGCGATCTTAAAGCTTTCTTT
cdr3_aa: CASSVRGGDLKAFF
j_call: TRBJ1-1
d_call: .
v_call: TRBV5-5
clone_size: .

cdr3_nt: TGTGCCAGCAGCGTAGTGGACGGGGTGAGCTACACCTTC
cdr3_aa: CASSVVDGVSYTF
j_call: TRBJ1-2
d_call: .
v_call: TRBV9
clone_size: .

cdr3_nt: TGTGCCAGCAGCTTAGCGGAGGATCAGCCCCAGCATTTT
cdr3_aa: CASSLAEDQPQHF
j_call: TRBJ1-5
d_call: .
v_call: TRBV7-7
clone_size: .

cdr3_nt: TGCAGCGTGGGGACAGACAGGACTGAAGCTTTCTTT
cdr3_aa: CSVGTDRTEAFF
j_call: TRBJ1-1
d_call: TRBD1
v_call: TRBV29-1
clone_size: .

cdr3_nt: TGTGCCAGCAGCGCTAGCCCGGGACAGGGAAACATTCAGTACTTC
cdr3_aa: CASSASPGQGNIQYF
j_call: TRBJ2-4
d_call: TRBD1
v_call: TRBV9
clone_size: .

cdr3_nt: TGTGCCAGCAGGCGACAGGGTTGGGATGAAAAACTGTTTTTT
cdr3_aa: CASRRQGWDEKLFF
j_call: TRBJ1-4
d_call: TRBD1
v_call: TRBV2
clone_size: .

cdr3_nt: TGTGCCAGTAGGCTACAAACAGGGCAGGCAAGGCGAGGCTACACCTTC
cdr3_aa: CASRLQTGQARRGYTF
j_call: TRBJ1-2
d_call: .
v_call: TRBV19
clone_size: .

cdr3_nt: TGTGCCAGCAGCTTATCACTAGCGGGCTCGAACACCGGGGAGCTGTTTTTT
cdr3_aa: CASSLSLAGSNTGELFF
j_call: TRBJ2-2
d_call: TRBD2
v_call: TRBV7-3
clone_size: .

cdr3_nt: TGCGCCAGCAGCCAAGGAGGCAGGGGGCGAAATAACTATGGCTACACCTTC
cdr3_aa: CASSQGGRGRNNYGYTF
j_call: TRBJ1-2
d_call: TRBD1
v_call: TRBV4-1
clone_size: .

cdr3_nt: TGCGCCAGCAGCTTGGCCTTAAATGAGCAGTTCTTC
cdr3_aa: CASSLALNEQFF
j_call: TRBJ2-1
d_call: .
v_call: TRBV5-1
clone_size: .

cdr3_nt: TGTTCCAGCAGCCCAGGGACAGGCTATGGTTCACCCCTCCACTTT
cdr3_aa: CSSSPGTGYGSPLHF
j_call: TRBJ1-6
d_call: TRBD1
v_call: TRBV7-9
clone_size: .

cdr3_nt: TGCGCCAGCAGCTTGATGGGGGCAGGCACTGAAGCTTTCTTT
cdr3_aa: CASSLMGAGTEAFF
j_call: TRBJ1-1
d_call: .
v_call: TRBV5-1
clone_size: .

cdr3_nt: TGTGCCAGCCATCTAGCGGGAGCGTTGGGTGAGCAGTTCTTC
cdr3_aa: CASHLAGALGEQFF
j_call: TRBJ2-1
d_call: TRBD2
v_call: TRBV5-4
clone_size: .

cdr3_nt: TGTGCCAGCAGCCGGGACTTCCCCTCCTACAATGAGCAGTTCTTC
cdr3_aa: CASSRDFPSYNEQFF
j_call: TRBJ2-1
d_call: .
v_call: TRBV5-4
clone_size: .

cdr3_nt: TGTGCCAGCAGTGGATCGACAGGGGGCAACACCGGGGAGCTGTTTTTT
cdr3_aa: CASSGSTGGNTGELFF
j_call: TRBJ2-2
d_call: TRBD1
v_call: TRBV6-6
clone_size: .

cdr3_nt: TGTGCCAGCACTGCGTTTGCAACTAATGAAAAACTGTTTTTT
cdr3_aa: CASTAFATNEKLFF
j_call: TRBJ1-4
d_call: .
v_call: TRBV6-1
clone_size: .

cdr3_nt: TGTGCCATCCGACTAGCGGCCACCGGGGAGCTGTTTTTT
cdr3_aa: CAIRLAATGELFF
j_call: TRBJ2-2
d_call: TRBD2
v_call: TRBV19
clone_size: .

cdr3_nt: TGTGCCAGCAGCTTGGCCGGGACAGGGGGCCTGAACACTGAAGCTTTCTTT
cdr3_aa: CASSLAGTGGLNTEAFF
j_call: TRBJ1-1
d_call: TRBD1
v_call: TRBV7-2
clone_size: .

cdr3_nt: TGTGCCTGGAGCGGGGGTAATTCACCCCTCCACTTT
cdr3_aa: CAWSGGNSPLHF
j_call: TRBJ1-6
d_call: .
v_call: TRBV30
clone_size: .

cdr3_nt: TGTGCCAGCAGCTTAGATAGATTCGATGAGCAGTTCTTC
cdr3_aa: CASSLDRFDEQFF
j_call: TRBJ2-1
d_call: .
v_call: TRBV11-2
clone_size: .

cdr3_nt: TGTGCCAGCAGCGAACGAACAGGGTTGGGTTCTGGAAACACCATATATTTT
cdr3_aa: CASSERTGLGSGNTIYF
j_call: TRBJ1-3
d_call: .
v_call: TRBV9
clone_size: .

cdr3_nt: TGTGCCAGCAGCTTGGCCGGGTGGGATGGCTACACCTTC
cdr3_aa: CASSLAGWDGYTF
j_call: TRBJ1-2
d_call: .
v_call: TRBV5-4
clone_size: few

cdr3_nt: TGTGCCAGCACCGGGGGCGGGACTAGCAGGGCCGGGGAGCTGTTTTTT
cdr3_aa: CASTGGGTSRAGELFF
j_call: TRBJ2-2
d_call: TRBD2
v_call: TRBV28
clone_size: .

cdr3_nt: TGTGCCAGCAGCCCTCCGGCGGGGGCGTATGGCTACACCTTC
cdr3_aa: CASSPPAGAYGYTF
j_call: TRBJ1-2
d_call: .
v_call: TRBV9
clone_size: .

cdr3_nt: TGTGCCAGCAGTAAATCACAGGCTATAGTGGAGACCCAGTACTTC
cdr3_aa: CASSKSQAIVETQYF
j_call: TRBJ2-5
d_call: .
v_call: TRBV2
clone_size: .

cdr3_nt: TGTGCCAGCAGCCCTTTGACAGGGATTAATGAAAAACTGTTTTTT
cdr3_aa: CASSPLTGINEKLFF
j_call: TRBJ1-4
d_call: TRBD1
v_call: TRBV6-1
clone_size: .

cdr3_nt: TGTGCCAGCATGGGACAGTACCAAGAGACCCAGTACTTC
cdr3_aa: CASMGQYQETQYF
j_call: TRBJ2-5
d_call: TRBD1
v_call: TRBV5-6
clone_size: .

cdr3_nt: TGTGCCTGGAGTGTACAAGGGGCCGGGGCCAACGTCCTGACTTTC
cdr3_aa: CAWSVQGAGANVLTF
j_call: TRBJ2-6
d_call: .
v_call: TRBV30
clone_size: .

cdr3_nt: TGCGCCAGCAGCAACGACGGGATCTATGGCTACACCTTC
cdr3_aa: CASSNDGIYGYTF
j_call: TRBJ1-2
d_call: .
v_call: TRBV5-1
clone_size: .

cdr3_nt: TGTGCCAGCAGTGATTCAGGGGGGAGACTCCAGCATTTT
cdr3_aa: CASSDSGGRLQHF
j_call: TRBJ1-5
d_call: TRBD1
v_call: TRBV6-1
clone_size: many

cdr3_nt: TGTGCCAGCAGCTTACAGGGGGACACTGAAGCTTTCTTT
cdr3_aa: CASSLQGDTEAFF
j_call: TRBJ1-1
d_call: TRBD1
v_call: TRBV7-3
clone_size: .

cdr3_nt: TGTGCCAGCAGTGAAGAGGGAAACTATGGCTACACCTTC
cdr3_aa: CASSEEGNYGYTF
j_call: TRBJ1-2
d_call: .
v_call: TRBV25-1
clone_size: few

cdr3_nt: TGTGCCAGCAGCTTAGCCGGGACTTGGATCGGGGAGCTGTTTTTT
cdr3_aa: CASSLAGTWIGELFF
j_call: TRBJ2-2
d_call: .
v_call: TRBV7-2
clone_size: .

cdr3_nt: TGTGCCTGGAGTGTGGCGGCAGCTAACTATGGCTACACCTTC
cdr3_aa: CAWSVAAANYGYTF
j_call: TRBJ1-2
d_call: .
v_call: TRBV30
clone_size: .

cdr3_nt: TGTGCCAGCAGTTACGGGGGGGTCCAAGAGACCCAGTACTTC
cdr3_aa: CASSYGGVQETQYF
j_call: TRBJ2-5
d_call: TRBD2
v_call: TRBV9
clone_size: .

cdr3_nt: TGTGCCACCAGCAGAGTACCGGGGAACAATCAGCCCCAGCATTTT
cdr3_aa: CATSRVPGNNQPQHF
j_call: TRBJ1-5
d_call: .
v_call: TRBV15
clone_size: .

cdr3_nt: TGTGCCAGCGTCCAGGGGAGCACTGAAGCTTTCTTT
cdr3_aa: CASVQGSTEAFF
j_call: TRBJ1-1
d_call: .
v_call: TRBV2
clone_size: .

cdr3_nt: TGTGCCAGCAGCCCGAGACAGGGCGGCGATACGCAGTATTTT
cdr3_aa: CASSPRQGGDTQYF
j_call: TRBJ2-3
d_call: TRBD1
v_call: TRBV9
clone_size: .

cdr3_nt: TGTGCCAGCAGTTCTACCTTTTCCTATGGCTACACCTTC
cdr3_aa: CASSSTFSYGYTF
j_call: TRBJ1-2
d_call: .
v_call: TRBV6-5
clone_size: .

cdr3_nt: TGTGCCAGTAGGCGAAGACTAGAGAATGAGCAGTTCTTC
cdr3_aa: CASRRRLENEQFF
j_call: TRBJ2-1
d_call: .
v_call: TRBV19
clone_size: .

cdr3_nt: TGTGCCAGTCCCGATGGGACAGGGATCTTCCACGAGCAGTACTTC
cdr3_aa: CASPDGTGIFHEQYF
j_call: TRBJ2-7
d_call: TRBD1
v_call: TRBV18
clone_size: .

cdr3_nt: TGTGCCAGTAGTATGGGACTGAGCTCTGGAAACACCATATATTTT
cdr3_aa: CASSMGLSSGNTIYF
j_call: TRBJ1-3
d_call: .
v_call: TRBV19
clone_size: .

cdr3_nt: TGTGCCAGCAGTGACCGGACAGGGAGCACAGATACGCAGTATTTT
cdr3_aa: CASSDRTGSTDTQYF
j_call: TRBJ2-3
d_call: TRBD1
v_call: TRBV2
clone_size: .

cdr3_nt: TGTGCCAGCAGCGGGAGCGGGGGGCCCACCGGGGAGCTGTTTTTT
cdr3_aa: CASSGSGGPTGELFF
j_call: TRBJ2-2
d_call: TRBD2
v_call: TRBV11-3
clone_size: .

cdr3_nt: TGTGCCAGCAGCCGAGACGGGAGGGCCGGGGAGCTGTTTTTT
cdr3_aa: CASSRDGRAGELFF
j_call: TRBJ2-2
d_call: TRBD2
v_call: TRBV7-9
clone_size: .

cdr3_nt: TGCGCCAGCAGCCAAGAAGTGGGGCGCATTCAGCCCCAGCATTTT
cdr3_aa: CASSQEVGRIQPQHF
j_call: TRBJ1-5
d_call: .
v_call: TRBV4-1
clone_size: once

cdr3_nt: TGTGCCAGTAGTATCCCCGGGACTCCAGCCTACGAGCAGTACTTC
cdr3_aa: CASSIPGTPAYEQYF
j_call: TRBJ2-7
d_call: .
v_call: TRBV19
clone_size: .

cdr3_nt: TGTGCCAGCGCGCGGGACAGGAGCTCCTACGAGCAGTACTTC
cdr3_aa: CASARDRSSYEQYF
j_call: TRBJ2-7
d_call: TRBD1
v_call: TRBV2
clone_size: .

cdr3_nt: TGTGCTAGTGGTTTATCTTCAGGGCTTATGAACACTGAAGCTTTCTTT
cdr3_aa: CASGLSSGLMNTEAFF
j_call: TRBJ1-1
d_call: .
v_call: TRBV12-5
clone_size: .

cdr3_nt: TGTGCCAGCAGCCCCCCGACAGGGGGAATATCACCCCTCCACTTT
cdr3_aa: CASSPPTGGISPLHF
j_call: TRBJ1-6
d_call: TRBD1
v_call: TRBV7-9
clone_size: .

cdr3_nt: TGTGCCAGCAGCTTAGGACTAGTCCACGAGCAGTACTTC
cdr3_aa: CASSLGLVHEQYF
j_call: TRBJ2-7
d_call: .
v_call: TRBV7-8
clone_size: .

cdr3_nt: TGTGCCAGCAGCGTAGAGGACAGGGGGCGAGCCTACGAGCAGTACTTC
cdr3_aa: CASSVEDRGRAYEQYF
j_call: TRBJ2-7
d_call: TRBD1
v_call: TRBV9
clone_size: .